This TCR beta chain was identified in a study of cytomegalovirus exposure and HLA in healthy donors (TCRdb year 2017). About the study as a whole: The approximately 710 repertoires of the first cohort and the roughly 110 validation repertoires were produced on the same platform, according to a later analysis. The study was designed to test whether signatures of past pathogen exposure could be identified by cataloging public T cell receptors. Besides the first cohort of roughly 660 subjects, a separate validation cohort made up of 120 different subjects was used. To predict cytomegalovirus infection status, the study combined high-throughput TCR immunosequencing, statistical association of individual TCRs with disease status, and machine learning. Results the study describes overall, beyond this receptor: The authors suggested that the approach could potentially be generalized to other disease states and immunological phenotypes. In both the original and validation cohorts, the classifier was reported to diagnose cytomegalovirus status with high specificity and sensitivity. While some public TCRs were present in many individuals, most TCR sequences turned up only very rarely across donors. A few of the identified cytomegalovirus-associated TCR beta chains were confirmed in vitro to be specific for cytomegalovirus antigens. In a later analysis, TCRs clustered in the first cohort were found to also tend to co-occur in the approximately 110 validation repertoires, with 94% of cluster scores above 0. The study listed over 150 TCR beta chains as associated with cytomegalovirus. A later analysis had no HLA typing for the validation cohort, so co-occurrence there was scored across all 110 or so repertoires.

Libraries were constructed by the immunoSEQ multiplex PCR assay. The original methods were these. A statistical classification framework was built for diagnosing cytomegalovirus status from the catalog of TCR beta chain sequences. TCRdb took over this immuneACCESS table, retaining in-frame rearrangements with V and J assigned. Such tables are incomplete; in checked studies, under half of the missing clones stem from an unresolved V gene, and the remainder is unexplained. The DNA gave D and trimming, while V, J and clone size come from that table. The sample has 200,000 to 250,000 clones on record, roughly 87% of them singletons. The ten largest clones take up 12% of the sample. CDR1 and CDR2 are read off the germline V gene (reference sequence) as SEHNR and FQNEAQ. CDR3 length: 17 amino acids, cysteine to phenylalanine. Only CDR3 DNA is held: 51 bases, read in frame from base 1. Trimming at the junction amounts to 7 bases on V and 0 bases on J, and the germline ends lie 16 bases apart.

The donors belonged to the validation cohort of roughly 120 subjects, which was separate from the roughly 670-subject first cohort. Comment on this clone: Its antigen is currently not known. Per-base quality was not reported, and no clone a single base away is much larger than it.

The sequence derives from a man between 18 and 35 years old in good health and CMV-seropositive. The rearranged chain carries TRBV7-9 and TRBJ2-6; a tentative D call is TRBD1 (6 bases match). Material: PBMCs. The base sequence is TGTGCCAGCACCCAATCGGGACACATCTCTGGGGCCAACGTCCTGACTTTC. This yields the protein CASTQSGHISGANVLTF.